This entry describes one TCR beta chain. Only in-frame clones appear in the TCRdb table, and some are missing; sequencing was by immunoSEQ multiplex PCR. This sample yields around 200,000 clones, of which over 85% are seen a single time; about 1.6% belongs to the top ten. This specimen belongs to a study of control samples from healthy donors and cancer patients. Per germline, CDR1 SNHLY and CDR2 FYNNEI. There are 14 residues in the CDR3. The V end lost 8 bases, the J end lost 5 bases, and 15 bases lay between the germline ends. The chain combines TRBV2 with TRBJ2-2; weak D call: TRBD2 (6 bases). Sequencing input: blood. The receptor was isolated from a man aged 18-30 years in good health. The CDR3: CASVGLSRTGELFF. The CDR3 bases are TGTGCCAGCGTGGGACTGTCGAGGACCGGGGAGCTGTTTTTT. Filled out from reference TRBV2 and TRBJ2-2, the complete variable domain reads EPEVTQTPSHQVTQMGQEVILRCVPISNHLYFYWYRQILGQKVEFLVSFYNNEISEKSEIFDDQFSVERPDGSNFTLKIRSTKLEDSAMYFCASVGLSRTGELFFGEGSRLTVL.